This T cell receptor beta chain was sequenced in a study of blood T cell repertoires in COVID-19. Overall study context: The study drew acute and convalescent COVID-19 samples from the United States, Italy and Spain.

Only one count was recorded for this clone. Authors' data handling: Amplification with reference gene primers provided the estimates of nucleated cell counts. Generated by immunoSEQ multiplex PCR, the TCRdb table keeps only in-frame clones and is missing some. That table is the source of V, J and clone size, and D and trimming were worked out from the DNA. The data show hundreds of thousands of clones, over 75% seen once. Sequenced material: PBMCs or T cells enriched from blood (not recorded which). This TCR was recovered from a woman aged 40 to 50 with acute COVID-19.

The CDR3 reads CASSTIAMNTEAFF. The CDR3 DNA is TGTGCCAGTAGTACCATCGCTATGAACACTGAAGCTTTCTTT. The J gene is TRBJ1-1, the V gene TRBV19; D gene unclear. This CDR3 contains 14 residues. V lost 4 bases, J lost 0 bases, and 9 bases lay in between. The germline CDR1 and CDR2 sequences are LNHDA and SQIVND (reference sequence).